This T cell receptor (beta chain) is drawn from a study of monozygotic twins with inflammatory bowel disease. The CDR3 is 14 amino acids. TCRdb re-analyzed the 5' RACE reads; it lists each CDR3 protein once, without DNA. The sample table includes 440,000 or so distinct CDR3 sequences. The receptor comes from a human donor with ulcerative colitis or Crohn's disease, or a healthy co-twin of an affected twin (not recorded which). The rearrangement joins TRBV12-3 or TRBV12-4 to TRBJ2-4; TCRdb selects TRBD2, and the lack of DNA leaves this call unchecked. Sequenced material: blood. The CDR3 sequence is CASSSGLAGGIQYF.